These T cell receptor beta chains were read from a single sample in a study of response to subunit inactivated influenza vaccine. TCRdb reprocessed the RT-PCR reads via MiXCR and lists one record per CDR3 protein. The data show hundreds of thousands of distinct CDR3 sequences, 13% seen once. Material: PBMCs from blood, obtained more than 35 days after vaccination. The receptors come from a man aged 50-59 years who received an inactivated influenza vaccine. Each CDR3 is given with its conserved first and last residue. Fields, in order: J gene, D gene, clone size, V gene, CDR3 protein, CDR3 DNA. The D gene is left open where the match is weak. Not every row has a clone size; where given, it reads once, few, many or a size class.

TRBJ2-5,TRBD1,-,TRBV11-2,CASSLWAGTGPGETQYF,TGTGCCAGCAGCTTGTGGGCCGGGACAGGGCCGGGGGAGACCCAGTACTTC
TRBJ1-1,-,-,TRBV12-3/TRBV12-4,CASSLRHGVTEAFF,TGTGCCAGCAGTCTCCGCCACGGAGTCACTGAAGCTTTCTTT
TRBJ2-7,-,-,TRBV6-5,CASSYAVRSEQYF,TGTGCCAGCAGTTACGCCGTCCGGAGCGAGCAGTACTTC
TRBJ2-5,TRBD1,many,TRBV24-1,CATSDSDRMRETQYF,TGTGCCACCAGTGACTCGGACAGGATGCGTGAGACCCAGTACTTC
TRBJ2-1,-,-,TRBV20-1,CSAPRGPTYNEQFF,TGCAGTGCTCCCCGGGGACCCACCTACAATGAGCAGTTCTTC
TRBJ2-2,-,-,TRBV6-2/TRBV6-3,CASSHGHSAGELFF,TGTGCCAGCAGTCACGGCCATTCCGCCGGGGAGCTGTTTTTT
TRBJ2-1,-,-,TRBV12-3/TRBV12-4,CASSFRTYIGNEQFF,TGTGCCAGCAGTTTCCGGACGTACATAGGCAATGAGCAGTTCTTC
TRBJ2-3,TRBD2,many,TRBV28,CASSANLPGLAAGRVDTQYF,TGTGCCAGCAGTGCCAACCTACCGGGACTAGCGGCCGGACGGGTAGATACGCAGTATTTT
TRBJ2-1,-,-,TRBV5-1,CASSSYSSYNEQFF,TGCGCCAGCAGCTCCTATAGCTCCTACAATGAGCAGTTCTTC
TRBJ2-7,TRBD1,-,TRBV7-2,CASSLGQALSYEQYF,TGTGCCAGCAGCTTGGGACAGGCCCTCTCCTACGAGCAGTACTTC
TRBJ2-3,TRBD1,-,TRBV10-3,CAISANRDRGADTQYF,TGTGCCATCAGTGCAAACCGGGACAGGGGGGCAGATACGCAGTATTTT
TRBJ1-1,-,-,TRBV4-2,CASSQDVAPLNTEAFF,TGTGCCAGCAGCCAAGATGTGGCTCCGCTGAACACTGAAGCTTTCTTT
TRBJ2-5,-,-,TRBV28,CASSPFRVLETQYF,TGTGCCAGCAGTCCGTTCAGGGTATTGGAGACCCAGTACTTC
TRBJ2-1,-,many,TRBV4-2,CASSQESGAISYNEQFF,TGTGCCAGCAGCCAAGAGTCGGGGGCGATCTCCTACAATGAGCAGTTCTTC
TRBJ2-3,TRBD1,-,TRBV4-3,CASSHSGQAVTDTQYF,TGCGCCAGCAGCCACTCGGGACAGGCGGTCACAGATACGCAGTATTTT
TRBJ2-7,TRBD2,-,TRBV6-1,CASSLRSGRLDEQYF,TGTGCCAGCAGTCTGCGAAGCGGGAGACTCGACGAGCAGTACTTC
TRBJ1-1,-,few,TRBV7-9,CASSPVTDTMNTEAFF,TGTGCCAGCAGCCCCGTGACGGATACCATGAACACTGAAGCTTTCTTT
TRBJ2-5,-,many,TRBV7-2,CASSLQVQETQYF,TGTGCCAGCAGCTTACAGGTCCAAGAGACCCAGTACTTC
TRBJ2-7,TRBD1,-,TRBV3-1,CASSPGSYRGPYEQYF,TGTGCCAGCAGCCCTGGTTCGTACAGGGGGCCCTACGAGCAGTACTTC
TRBJ2-7,-,few,TRBV7-9,CASSLAGGHTYEQYF,TGTGCCAGCAGCTTAGCGGGGGGACACACCTACGAGCAGTACTTC
TRBJ2-7,-,-,TRBV10-3,CAISGAGIDEQYF,TGTGCCATCAGTGGGGCAGGGATTGACGAGCAGTACTTC
TRBJ2-1,TRBD1,few,TRBV10-3,CAISESWQGVVEQFF,TGTGCCATCAGTGAGTCGTGGCAGGGGGTGGTTGAGCAGTTCTTC
TRBJ2-3,-,-,TRBV10-3,CATASTPSTDTQYF,TGTGCCACCGCGAGTACCCCAAGCACAGATACGCAGTATTTT
TRBJ1-1,-,few,TRBV29-1,CSVAGGRNTEAFF,TGCAGCGTTGCGGGAGGGAGAAACACTGAAGCTTTCTTT
TRBJ2-7,-,few,TRBV4-3,CASSQAVGGATYEQYF,TGCGCCAGCAGCCAAGCGGTAGGTGGGGCCACCTACGAGCAGTACTTC
TRBJ2-1,TRBD2,-,TRBV5-6,CASSGVTSGRNNEQFF,TGTGCCAGCAGCGGAGTGACTAGCGGGAGGAACAATGAGCAGTTCTTC
TRBJ2-7,-,few,TRBV15,CATSDALGAYEQYF,TGTGCCACCTCAGACGCGCTTGGTGCCTACGAGCAGTACTTC
TRBJ2-5,-,many,TRBV9,CASSILGGLPGETQYF,TGTGCCAGCAGTATCTTAGGAGGGCTGCCAGGGGAGACCCAGTACTTC
TRBJ2-3,TRBD1,few,TRBV5-1,CASSLEDRGTDTQYF,TGCGCCAGCAGCTTGGAGGACAGGGGCACAGATACGCAGTATTTT
TRBJ1-1,TRBD1,-,TRBV5-4,CASSDTGAGTEAFF,TGTGCCAGCAGCGATACAGGGGCTGGCACTGAAGCTTTCTTT
TRBJ2-1,TRBD2,few,TRBV6-4,CASSISGGAEEQFF,TGTGCCAGCTCTATTAGCGGGGGGGCCGAAGAGCAGTTCTTC
TRBJ2-7,-,-,TRBV7-2,CASSTRTGSYEQYF,TGTGCCAGCAGCACCCGGACGGGGTCCTACGAGCAGTACTTC
TRBJ2-3,-,-,TRBV12-3/TRBV12-4,CASSLDGYSTDTQYF,TGTGCCAGCAGCTTGGACGGGTATAGCACAGATACGCAGTATTTT
TRBJ2-7,TRBD2,-,TRBV9,CASSSRTSGSGEQYF,TGTGCCAGCAGCTCCCGGACTAGCGGGAGTGGCGAGCAGTACTTC
TRBJ2-3,-,few,TRBV24-1,CATSYSRTSTDTQYF,TGTGCCACCAGTTACAGCAGAACTAGCACAGATACGCAGTATTTT
TRBJ2-7,-,-,TRBV5-1,CASSYGDSYEQYF,TGCGCCAGCAGCTACGGGGACTCCTACGAGCAGTACTTC
TRBJ2-7,TRBD1,few,TRBV7-2,CASSVTQGNYYYEQYF,TGTGCCAGCAGCGTAACACAGGGGAATTACTACTACGAGCAGTACTTC
TRBJ2-7,-,few,TRBV5-5,CASHHDRRSYEQYF,TGTGCCAGCCATCACGACAGGCGGAGCTACGAGCAGTACTTC
TRBJ2-7,TRBD1,-,TRBV6-2/TRBV6-3,CASSGQVSYEQYF,TGTGCCAGCAGTGGACAGGTGTCCTACGAGCAGTACTTC
TRBJ1-1,TRBD1,-,TRBV20-1,CSATTGGLNTEAFF,TGCAGTGCTACGACAGGGGGACTGAACACTGAAGCTTTCTTT
TRBJ2-1,TRBD2,few,TRBV5-1,CASSLELAGGPNEQFF,TGCGCCAGCAGCTTGGAGCTAGCGGGGGGGCCTAATGAGCAGTTCTTC
TRBJ2-1,-,-,TRBV6-1,CASRPPVAPNEQFF,TGTGCCAGCAGACCCCCGGTGGCTCCCAATGAGCAGTTCTTC
TRBJ2-1,TRBD2,many,TRBV20-1,CSARGGTSGGGPYNEQFF,TGCAGTGCTAGAGGCGGGACTAGCGGGGGCGGACCATACAATGAGCAGTTCTTC
TRBJ2-1,TRBD2,-,TRBV28,CASSVLAGVNEQFF,TGTGCCAGCAGTGTACTAGCGGGAGTAAATGAGCAGTTCTTC
TRBJ2-5,TRBD2,-,TRBV5-4,CASSLAGSASGSGETQYF,TGTGCCAGCAGCTTGGCCGGCTCGGCTAGCGGGAGTGGCGAGACCCAGTACTTC
TRBJ1-1,-,few,TRBV24-1,CATRRQVDTEAFF,TGTGCCACCAGGAGACAGGTGGACACTGAAGCTTTCTTT
TRBJ1-5,-,-,TRBV7-8,CASSLAHRVVLNQPQHF,TGTGCCAGCAGCTTAGCGCACAGGGTCGTGCTCAATCAGCCCCAGCATTTT
TRBJ1-5,-,few,TRBV24-1,CATSDSGGTFDQPQHF,TGTGCCACCAGTGATTCCGGCGGGACTTTCGATCAGCCCCAGCATTTT
TRBJ2-6,-,-,TRBV5-3,CASGRQGGSSGANVLTF,TGTGCCAGCGGTAGACAGGGAGGGAGCTCTGGGGCCAACGTCCTGACTTTC
TRBJ1-2,-,-,TRBV6-2/TRBV6-3,CASKQGTSNYGYTF,TGTGCCAGCAAACAGGGAACATCTAACTATGGCTACACCTTC